The 29 T cell receptor beta chains given below trace back to one sample, sequenced in a study of tumor T cells in aggressive B-cell lymphoma. Assay used: immunoSEQ multiplex PCR; TCRdb lists only in-frame clones, some missing. The data hold about 1,900 clones, with approximately 80% observed a single time. Sequenced: tumor tissue. These receptors were obtained from an adult with diffuse large B cell lymphoma.

This clone was seen once. The chain combines TRBV4-3 with TRBJ1-5; 7 bases line up with TRBD1. The CDR3 contains 14 residues. V trimming: 1 base; J trimming: 4 bases; junction bases outside the gene matches: 1. Per germline, CDR1 LGHNA and CDR2 YSLEER. CDR3 amino acids: CASSQGQGNQPQHF. The CDR3 nucleotides are TGCGCCAGCAGCCAAGGACAGGGAAATCAGCCCCAGCATTTT.

The chain is built from TRBV4-3 and TRBJ2-6; unclear D gene. V was pared by 0 bases and J by 4 bases, with 10 bases between. The CDR3 covers 16 residues. Germline V gene lookup returns CDR1 LGHNA and CDR2 YSLEER. The CDR3 coding sequence is TGCGCCAGCAGCCAAGATCGGTTTTCAGGGGCCAACGTCCTGACTTTC. This translates into CASSQDRFSGANVLTF.

This clone is a singleton in its sample. This sample includes further DNA sequences coding for the same CDR3. The chain joins TRBV11-2 to TRBJ2-3; TRBD1 agrees at 9 bases. CDR3 length equals 16 residues. CDR1 and CDR2 (germline): SGHAT, FQNNGV. Trimming took 3 bases from V and 0 from J; bases not matched to a gene: 4. For the CDR3, the DNA is TGTGCCAGCAGCTTCACAGGGGGCGGGAGCACAGATACGCAGTATTTT. Its translation: CASSFTGGGSTDTQYF.

Concerning this clone: Germline and junction disagree at one end, which may indicate a read error. The chain carries TRBV7-7 and TRBJ2-3; 14 bases are shared with TRBD2. This CDR3 region has 16 residues. Germline CDR1 and CDR2: SSHAT and FNYEAQ (reference sequence). DNA of the CDR3: TGTGCTAGCAGCTCCGGGACTAGCGGGAGTATGGATACGCAGTATTTT. Encoded protein: CASSSGTSGSMDTQYF.

The V call is TRBV4-3, the J call TRBJ1-1, with 9 bases identical to TRBD1. V lost 5 bases and J lost 3; bases outside the gene matches: 10. CDR1 and CDR2 (germline): LGHNA, YSLEER. This CDR3 region has 16 residues. CDR3 in amino acids: CASSSGTGTSDTEAFF. In DNA, the CDR3 is TGCGCCAGCAGCTCCGGGACAGGGACTTCGGACACTGAAGCTTTCTTT.

The chain couples TRBV9 to TRBJ1-3, with unresolved D. The germline V and J ends were trimmed by 0 bases and 0 bases, with 13 bases remaining between them. The CDR3 is made up of 17 amino acids. Germline CDR1 SGDLS, CDR2 YYNGEE. CDR3 loop: CASSVELQRSSGNTIYF. CDR3 in DNA: TGTGCCAGCAGCGTAGAACTACAGCGGAGCTCTGGAAACACCATATATTTT.

The chain has TRBV9 and TRBJ2-5, with 8 nucleotides matching TRBD1. Per the germline V gene, CDR1 is SGDLS and CDR2 is YYNGEE. The CDR3 has 16 residues. With V trimmed by 4 bases and J by 2 bases, 10 bases remained unmatched. CDR3 amino acids: CASSPETGDLQETQYF. CDR3 nucleotide sequence: TGTGCCAGCAGCCCGGAGACAGGGGATCTGCAAGAGACCCAGTACTTC. Looking up the rest from reference TRBV9 and TRBJ2-5 gives the full variable domain: DSGVTQTPKHLITATGQRVTLRCSPRSGDLSVYWYQQSLDQGLQFLIQYYNGEERAKGNILERFSAQQFPDLHSELNLSSLELGDSALYFCASSPETGDLQETQYFGPGTRLLVL.

The chain joins TRBV19 to TRBJ2-7; the D gene is possibly TRBD1 (6 bases). The V and J ends lost 3 bases and 0 bases respectively, with 6 bases between them. Germline V gene lookup returns CDR1 LNHDA and CDR2 SQIVND (reference sequence). The CDR3 is 13 residues long. CDR3 nucleotide sequence: TGTGCCAGTAGTATGACAGGCTCCTACGAGCAGTACTTC. Its translation: CASSMTGSYEQYF.

The chain couples TRBV30 to TRBJ1-5; 8 nucleotides match TRBD1. Trimming took 0 bases from V and 5 from J; bases not matched to a gene: 6. The CDR3 is 15 residues long. Germline V gene lookup returns CDR1 GTSNPN and CDR2 SVGIG (reference sequence). CDR3 nucleotide sequence: TGTGCCTGGAGTGTCGGAGACAGGGGACATCAGCCCCAGCATTTT. Its translation: CAWSVGDRGHQPQHF.

The J gene is TRBJ2-7, the V gene TRBV29-1; D may be TRBD1 (5 bases). Trimming took off 3 bases at V and 6 bases at J, with 9 bases between the two ends. The V gene's germline CDR1 is SQVTM and CDR2 ANQGSEA. This CDR3 is 11 amino acids long. The CDR3 DNA sequence: TGCAGCGTTGACCAGGGCTTCGAGCAGTACTTC. Protein sequence: CSVDQGFEQYF.

This clone came up a few times. J is TRBJ1-5 and V is TRBV5-1, with D perhaps TRBD1 (5 bases). CDR1 is SGHRS, CDR2 YFSETQ, per germline. V lost 0 bases and J 4 bases, leaving 8 bases between the germline ends. This CDR3 spans 14 amino acids. The CDR3 DNA sequence: TGCGCCAGCAGCTTGGCCGGGGGGAATCAGCCCCAGCATTTT. The encoded protein is CASSLAGGNQPQHF.

CDR3 region: CASSVGSGATSYNEQFF. DNA of the CDR3: TGTGCCAGCAGCGTAGGAAGCGGGGCAACCTCCTACAATGAGCAGTTCTTC. This chain uses TRBV9 with TRBJ2-1, with 7 bases lining up with TRBD2. In germline, CDR1 is SGDLS, CDR2 YYNGEE. The CDR3 has 17 residues. Trimming at V came to 0 bases and at J to 0 bases, leaving 6 bases not matched to a gene.

The V call is TRBV18, the J call TRBJ1-4; D remains unclear. The germline V gene has CDR1 KGHSH and CDR2 LQKENI. Deletions cut 0 bases from V and 4 bases from J, with 9 bases between. The CDR3 is made up of 15 amino acids. Here the CDR3 DNA reads TGTGCCAGCTCACCACCGGGCCCTCTTAATGAAAAACTGTTTTTT. This sequence encodes CASSPPGPLNEKLFF.

This clone was seen only once. The rearrangement joins TRBV11-3 to TRBJ2-5; D call uncertain. The CDR3 consists of 13 residues. Germline CDR1 and CDR2: SGHNT and YENEEA. The V end lost 2 bases, the J end lost 5 bases, and 9 bases lay between the germline ends. CDR3 protein: CASSLNLRETQYF. The CDR3 DNA is TGTGCCAGCAGCTTAAACCTCAGGGAGACCCAGTACTTC. The variable domain in full, completed from reference TRBV11-3 and TRBJ2-5, reads EAGVVQSPRYKIIEKKQPVAFWCNPISGHNTLYWYLQNLGQGPELLIRYENEEAVDDSQLPKDRFSAERLKGVDSTLKIQPAELGDSAVYLCASSLNLRETQYFGPGTRLLVL.

This clone was picked up a small number of times. Here the CDR3 DNA reads TGTGCCAGCAGCGACAGGGGAAATGAGCAGTTCTTC. Protein sequence: CASSDRGNEQFF. The gene calls are TRBV7-2 and TRBJ2-1, with TRBD1 matching 8 bases. The germline V gene has CDR1 SGHTA and CDR2 FQGNSA. The length of the CDR3 is 12 residues. The V segment lost 5 bases and the J segment 7 bases; nucleotides outside the gene matches: 1. Complete variable domain (other parts from reference TRBV7-2 and TRBJ2-1): GAGVSQSPSNKVTEKGKDVELRCDPISGHTALYWYRQSLGQGLEFLIYFQGNSAPDKSGLPSDRFSAERTGGSVSTLTIQRTQQEDSAVYLCASSDRGNEQFFGPGTRLTVL.

This clone was seen a single time. V gene TRBV6-5 combines with J gene TRBJ2-7, with D uncertain. Trimming left V 6 bases short and J 3 bases short, with 18 bases between. The CDR3 sequence is 15 residues long. Germline V lookup: CDR1 MNHEY, CDR2 SVGAGI. The CDR3 sequence: CASSPEAVLNYEQYF. The CDR3 DNA reads TGTGCCAGCAGCCCTGAAGCCGTGCTCAACTACGAGCAGTACTTC.

The genes are TRBV18 and TRBJ2-1, with a possible D match to TRBD2 (5 bases). Trimming shortened V by 2 bases and J by 0 bases, and 8 bases separated the two germline ends. The CDR3 runs 15 residues. In germline, CDR1 is KGHSH, CDR2 LQKENI. CDR3 sequence: CASSPSGSSYNEQFF. The CDR3 coding sequence is TGTGCCAGCTCACCAAGCGGATCCTCCTACAATGAGCAGTTCTTC.

This chain joins TRBV7-9 and TRBJ2-1, with 8 bases that match TRBD2. This CDR3 is built from 15 residues. The germline gives CDR1 SEHNR, CDR2 FQNEAQ (reference sequence). The trim removed 1 base at V and 5 bases at J, leaving 4 bases unmatched. The CDR3 spells CASSLGPGGNNEQFF. The CDR3 nucleotides are TGTGCCAGCAGCTTAGGTCCGGGAGGGAACAATGAGCAGTTCTTC.

This chain links TRBV19 with TRBJ2-3; TRBD2 agrees at 11 bases. Germline CDR1 and CDR2: LNHDA and SQIVND (reference sequence). CDR3 size: 17 residues. With 5 bases clipped from V and 6 bases from J, the junction kept 13 bases outside the gene matches. In nucleotides, the CDR3 is TGTGCCAGTAGTTACTTCGTAACTAGCGGGAGTTCGGATACGCAGTATTTT. Translating it yields CASSYFVTSGSSDTQYF.

The CDR3 region is CASSQVESGTQYF. CDR3 coding DNA: TGCGCCAGCAGCCAAGTAGAGTCTGGGACCCAGTACTTC. V usage is TRBV4-1 and J usage is TRBJ2-5; no clear D gene. The germline V and J ends were trimmed by 1 base and 7 bases, with 10 bases remaining between them. Germline V gene lookup returns CDR1 MGHRA and CDR2 YSYEKL. The CDR3 runs to 13 residues.

The genes are TRBV27 and TRBJ2-7; the match to TRBD2 covers 7 bases. Losses at the gene ends were 10 bases for V and 2 bases for J; bases not matched to a gene: 11. This CDR3 spans 14 amino acids. Per the germline V gene, CDR1 is MNHEY and CDR2 is SMNVEV (reference sequence). The CDR3 reads CATLDGRFTYEQYV. As DNA, the CDR3 is TGTGCCACCCTCGACGGGAGGTTCACCTACGAGCAGTACGTC.

The chain carries TRBV30 and TRBJ2-5, with 10 bases that match TRBD2. The germline CDR1 and CDR2 sequences are GTSNPN and SVGIG (reference sequence). The CDR3 sequence is 14 residues long. The V segment lost 2 bases and the J segment 7 bases; nucleotides outside the gene matches: 7. The CDR3 nucleotides are TGTGCCTGGAGTAGACTAGCGGGCCCGGGGACCCAGTACTTC. Translated, it gives CAWSRLAGPGTQYF.

The chain uses TRBV6-5 and TRBJ1-1, with a possible D match to TRBD1 (6 bases). The CDR3 covers 15 residues. The ends were cut back, 2 bases at V and 4 bases at J, with 14 bases in the middle. The germline gives CDR1 MNHEY, CDR2 SVGAGI. The CDR3 DNA sequence: TGTGCCAGCAGTTACCGCTCAGGGGCGCTCACTGAAGCTTTCTTT. Translated, it gives CASSYRSGALTEAFF.

This clone has only a few counts. The rearrangement links TRBV4-3 to TRBJ2-2; 8 positions agree with TRBD2. Germline loops: CDR1 LGHNA, CDR2 YSLEER. The CDR3 sequence is 16 residues long. With 4 bases clipped from V and 4 bases from J, the junction kept 8 bases outside the gene matches. The CDR3 loop is CASSLAGPPPTGELFF. The CDR3 DNA reads as TGCGCCAGCAGCCTAGCGGGACCCCCCCCCACCGGGGAGCTGTTTTTT.

The genes are TRBV29-1 and TRBJ2-2, with TRBD2 matching 8 bases. The CDR3 loop spans 16 amino acids. The germline CDR1 and CDR2 sequences are SQVTM and ANQGSEA. In nucleotides, the CDR3 is TGCAGAGAATTAGAACTAGCGGAGTTACCAACCGGGGAGCTGTTTTTT. It specifies CRELELAELPTGELFF.

The V gene is TRBV15, the J gene TRBJ2-3; possibly TRBD1 for D (5 bases). This CDR3 has 16 residues. V was clipped by 1 base and J by 0 bases, with 11 bases between them. CDR1 LNHNV and CDR2 YYDKDF come from the germline V gene (reference sequence). CDR3 sequence reads: CATSRGQGLSTDTQYF. The CDR3 DNA reads TGTGCCACCAGCAGAGGCCAGGGCCTGAGCACAGATACGCAGTATTTT.

This chain connects TRBV2 to TRBJ2-7, with D maybe TRBD1 (6 bases). V was trimmed by 4 bases and J by 2 bases, leaving 18 bases between them. Germline CDR1 is SNHLY and CDR2 is FYNNEI. The CDR3 is made up of 16 amino acids. CDR3 amino acids: CASSGPPGHWTYEQYF. The CDR3 nucleotides are TGTGCCAGCAGTGGTCCCCCGGGACACTGGACCTACGAGCAGTACTTC.

The chain employs TRBV29-1 and TRBJ2-3; 11 bases are a match to TRBD2. The CDR3 is 15 amino acids. With V trimmed by 1 base and J by 6 bases, 6 bases remained unmatched. Germline CDR1 SQVTM, CDR2 ANQGSEA. The CDR3, as DNA: TGCAGCGTTGAAGGGCTAGCGGGAGGTCGGGATACGCAGTATTTT. Its translation: CSVEGLAGGRDTQYF.

V is TRBV6-1 and J is TRBJ2-7; 7 bases align to TRBD1. V lost 1 base and J lost 1; bases outside the gene matches: 4. The CDR3 is made up of 15 amino acids. CDR1 MNHNS and CDR2 SASEGT come from the germline V gene. The CDR3 nucleotides read TGTGCCAGCAGTGAAGGGAGGACAGGATCCTACGAGCAGTACTTC. This translates into CASSEGRTGSYEQYF.